Following are 19 T cell receptor beta chains from one sample sequenced in a study of CD8 T cells in ankylosing spondylitis. Via MiXCR, TCRdb re-called the 5' RACE reads, giving one row per CDR3 protein. Here the sample spans roughly 440,000 distinct CDR3 sequences, approximately 17% being singletons. These receptors have no identified antigens. Points from the study as a whole: Apparently characteristic of ankylosing spondylitis blood was a TCR beta motif (roughly 8 highly homologous variants).

Sequencing used blood, either unsorted or a sorted T cell fraction (not recorded which). These receptors originate from a male donor with ankylosing spondylitis.

This clonotype was picked up a small number of times. The V call is TRBV6-1, the J call TRBJ2-7, with TRBD1 matching over 9 bases. CDR1 and CDR2 from the germline V gene are MNHNS and SASEGT. J lost 0 bases, V lost 6 bases, and 6 bases had no gene match. This CDR3 region has 15 residues. The CDR3 DNA reads TGTGCCAGCAGCCGGACAGGGGTCAGCTCCTACGAGCAGTACTTC. Translation gives CASSRTGVSSYEQYF.

The V gene is TRBV20-1, the J gene TRBJ1-1; D ambiguous. The CDR3 has 14 residues. Germline CDR1 is DFQATT and CDR2 is SNEGSKA (reference sequence). V lost 4 bases, J lost 0 bases, and 12 bases lay in between. Here the CDR3 reads CSATAQAMNTEAFF. CDR3 sequence (DNA): TGCAGTGCTACCGCCCAGGCCATGAACACTGAAGCTTTCTTT.

The sample holds many counts of this clonotype. The chain is built from TRBV24-1 and TRBJ2-3, with a tentative D call TRBD2 (6 bases). V was cut by 4 bases and J by 6 bases, with 16 bases left in between. Germline values: CDR1 KGHDR, CDR2 SFDVKD. The CDR3 loop spans 15 amino acids. Here the CDR3 DNA reads TGTGCCACCAGTGACCGGACTAAAACTGGGGATACGCAGTATTTT. Protein product: CATSDRTKTGDTQYF.

The chain recombines TRBV10-2 with TRBJ2-2; 10 bases are a match to TRBD1. Germline CDR1 is WSHSY and CDR2 is SAAADI. J was trimmed by 4 bases and V by 7 bases; bases with no gene match: 6. This CDR3 contains 15 residues. CDR3 bases: TGCGCCAGCATAGGGACAGGGGCAACCACCGGGGAGCTGTTTTTT. Its translation: CASIGTGATTGELFF.

The chain employs TRBV29-1 and TRBJ2-7; 10 bases line up with TRBD2. The trim removed 5 bases at V and 2 bases at J, leaving 6 bases unmatched. The CDR3 sequence is 14 residues long. Germline values: CDR1 SQVTM, CDR2 ANQGSEA. CDR3 in DNA: TGCAGCGTTACCAGGACTAGCGGTGCCTACGAGCAGTACTTC. Its translation: CSVTRTSGAYEQYF.

This chain connects TRBV7-9 to TRBJ2-4; maybe TRBD1 (5 bases). This CDR3 comprises 14 residues. V dropped 1 base and J dropped 5 bases, with 9 bases sitting between them. The V gene's germline CDR1 is SEHNR and CDR2 FQNEAQ (reference sequence). CDR3 DNA: TGTGCCAGCAGCTTAGGTGGCAGGGAAAACATTCAGTACTTC. Encoded protein: CASSLGGRENIQYF.

The rearrangement links TRBV9 to TRBJ2-5; weak D call: TRBD1 (6 bases). The CDR3 is 15 amino acids. Per germline, CDR1 SGDLS and CDR2 YYNGEE. The ends were cut back, 4 bases at V and 1 base at J, with 14 bases in the middle. The CDR3 sequence: CASSLQGRLQETQYF. CDR3 sequence (DNA): TGTGCCAGCAGCCTACAGGGTAGACTCCAAGAGACCCAGTACTTC.

Many counts were recorded for this clonotype. The chain employs TRBV5-6 and TRBJ2-3; 9 bases align to TRBD2. Germline V gene sequence: CDR1 SGHDT, CDR2 YYEEEE. The CDR3 totals 16 residues. With 2 bases clipped from V and 1 base from J, the junction kept 5 bases outside the gene matches. This chain's CDR3 is CASSFRERGGTDTQYF. CDR3 in DNA: TGTGCCAGCAGCTTCCGAGAGCGGGGGGGCACAGATACGCAGTATTTT.

The chain uses TRBV20-1 and TRBJ1-2, with 7 bases fitting TRBD1. The CDR3 is 15 amino acids. The germline V gene has CDR1 DFQATT and CDR2 SNEGSKA (reference sequence). Trimming removed 5 bases from V and 9 bases from J; junction bases left unmatched: 18. This chain's CDR3 is CSAYGHRGVAISYTF. The CDR3 region has the DNA TGCAGTGCTTACGGGCACAGGGGCGTTGCTATTAGCTACACCTTC.

In this sample, this clonotype turned up a few times. The J gene is TRBJ1-1, the V gene TRBV7-3, with 7 bases matching TRBD1. The germline V gene encodes CDR1 SGHTA and CDR2 FQGTGA. V dropped 9 bases and J dropped 3; count of bases not matched to a gene: 7. There are 13 residues in the CDR3. The CDR3 spells CASGRDRDTEAFF. CDR3 DNA sequence: TGTGCCAGTGGCAGGGACAGAGACACTGAAGCTTTCTTT.

This rearrangement joins TRBV21-1 to TRBJ2-1; no check of the table's D call, TRBD2, against the DNA was made. TRBV21-1 is recorded as a pseudogene. The CDR3 covers 16 residues. The CDR3 loop is CASMDSGNYSYNEQFF. DNA of the CDR3: TGTGCCAGCATGGATAGCGGGAACTACTCCTACAATGAGCAGTTCTTC.

This rearrangement joins TRBV4-2 to TRBJ2-3; 8 bases agree with TRBD2. The CDR3 has 15 residues. Germline V gives CDR1 LGHNA, CDR2 YNFKEQ. The V segment lost 3 bases and the J segment 3 bases; nucleotides outside the gene matches: 5. As DNA, the CDR3 is TGTGCCAGCAGCCAGCAAGCGGGAGAGACAGATACGCAGTATTTT. Its protein product is CASSQQAGETDTQYF.

This chain links TRBV18 with TRBJ2-1; either TRBD1 or TRBD2 may fit D (5 bases each). Trimming removed 3 bases at V and 2 bases at J, with 17 bases between. The CDR3 has 17 amino acids. Germline loops: CDR1 KGHSH, CDR2 LQKENI. CDR3 sequence: CASSPERGSVTYNEQFF. The CDR3 DNA is TGTGCCAGCTCACCGGAGAGGGGTAGCGTAACCTACAATGAGCAGTTCTTC.

This clonotype was counted only a few times. This chain connects TRBV20-1 to TRBJ1-4; possible D gene TRBD1, 6 bases. This CDR3 comprises 13 residues. The germline V gene encodes CDR1 DFQATT and CDR2 SNEGSKA (reference sequence). The V end lost 5 bases, the J end lost 5 bases, and 12 bases lay between the germline ends. The CDR3: CSAGGGANEKLFF. The CDR3 nucleotides read TGCAGTGCTGGAGGGGGGGCCAATGAAAAACTGTTTTTT.

The chain carries TRBV20-1 and TRBJ2-3, with no clear D. The CDR3 sequence is 15 residues long. V was trimmed by 3 bases and J by 4 bases, leaving 17 bases between them. From germline, CDR1 is DFQATT and CDR2 SNEGSKA (reference sequence). The CDR3 here is CSASRGPSRSDTQYF. As DNA, the CDR3 is TGCAGTGCTAGTCGTGGCCCCTCACGGTCAGATACGCAGTATTTT.

This clonotype was seen repeatedly, ten times or more. The V and J genes are TRBV12-3 or TRBV12-4 and TRBJ2-7; 11 nucleotides align to TRBD2. This CDR3 region has 16 residues. Trimming took 3 bases from V and 3 from J; bases not matched to a gene: 7. The CDR3 DNA follows: TGTGCCAGCAGTTTGGGTAGCGGGAGGGAGGGCTACGAGCAGTACTTC. It specifies CASSLGSGREGYEQYF.

There are a few counts of this clonotype. The CDR3 protein is CSPETSGKFDTQYF. As DNA, the CDR3 is TGCAGTCCTGAGACTAGCGGGAAATTCGATACGCAGTATTTT. This chain joins TRBV20-1 and TRBJ2-3; 11 bases align to TRBD2. CDR3 length: 14 amino acids. The germline gives CDR1 DFQATT, CDR2 SNEGSKA (reference sequence). The junction had 10 bases not matched to a gene; V was cut back by 8 bases and J by 6 bases.

This clonotype came up a few times. CDR3 residues: CASSFLAGGVETQYF. The CDR3 DNA reads TGTGCCAGCAGCTTTCTAGCGGGAGGGGTTGAGACCCAGTACTTC. V usage is TRBV9 and J usage is TRBJ2-5; 12 positions agree with TRBD2. The CDR3 sequence is 15 residues long. Germline lookup yields CDR1 SGDLS and CDR2 YYNGEE. The trim removed 4 bases at V and 5 bases at J, leaving 6 bases unmatched.

The V and J genes are TRBV4-2 and TRBJ2-1, with D perhaps matching TRBD1 or TRBD2 (5 bases each). The CDR3 contains 20 residues. V was cut by 0 bases and J by 2 bases, with 23 bases left in between. Germline V gene sequence: CDR1 LGHNA, CDR2 YNFKEQ. The CDR3 coding sequence is TGTGCCAGCAGCCAAGATTTTTGGGGCGGTAGCGTAATAACCTACAATGAGCAGTTCTTC. Translation: CASSQDFWGGSVITYNEQFF.